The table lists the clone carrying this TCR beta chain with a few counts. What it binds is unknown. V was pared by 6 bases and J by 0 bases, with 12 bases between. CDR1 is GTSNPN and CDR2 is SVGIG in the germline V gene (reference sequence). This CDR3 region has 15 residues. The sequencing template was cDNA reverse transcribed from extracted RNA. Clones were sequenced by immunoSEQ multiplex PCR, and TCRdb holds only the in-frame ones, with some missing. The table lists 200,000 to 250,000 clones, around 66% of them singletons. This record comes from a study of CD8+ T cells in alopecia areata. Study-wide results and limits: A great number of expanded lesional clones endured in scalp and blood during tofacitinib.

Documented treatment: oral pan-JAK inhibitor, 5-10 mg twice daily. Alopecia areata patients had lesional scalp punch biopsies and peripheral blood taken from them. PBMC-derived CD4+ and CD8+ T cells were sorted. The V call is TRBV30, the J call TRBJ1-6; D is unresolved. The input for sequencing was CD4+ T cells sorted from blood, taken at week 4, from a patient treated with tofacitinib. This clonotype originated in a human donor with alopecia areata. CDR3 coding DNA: TGTGCCTGCCTGACGGGATTCTCCTATAATTCACCCCTCCACTTT. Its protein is CACLTGFSYNSPLHF.